This T cell receptor delta chain was sequenced for a study of delta chains in infants with herpesvirus infections. Per the germline V gene, CDR1 is GEAIGNYY and CDR2 is EKD. The CDR3 consists of 21 residues. With 3 bases removed from V and 3 bases from J, the gap between germline ends came to 26 bases. Regarding the study as a whole: Later infection age appeared linked to lower public-clonotype frequency among Vdelta1 cells.

Gamma-chain- and delta-chain-specific primers converted PBMC RNA into TCR cDNA. TCRdb re-called the RT-PCR reads through CATT. The repertoire consists of about 150 delta-chain clones, with around 33% occurring once and the leading ten covering nearly 99%. This clone has just a few counts. Its specificity is not known. The TCRdb protein comes from a much larger clone and disagrees with this DNA's translation at residue 9, likely due to a read error; the protein given here is derived from the DNA. V is TRDV2 and J is TRDJ3; perhaps TRDD3 as D (6 bases). Source: peripheral blood, taken at time point 1 of longitudinal follow-up. The clonotype originates from a human donor who was a Ugandan infant, either HIV-exposed or HIV-unexposed (not recorded which). Here the CDR3 reads CACDAIFTRDNDLWDTRQMFF. Written as DNA, the CDR3 is TGTGCCTGTGACGCCATCTTTACTCGGGATAACGACCTCTGGGACACCCGACAGATGTTTTTC.